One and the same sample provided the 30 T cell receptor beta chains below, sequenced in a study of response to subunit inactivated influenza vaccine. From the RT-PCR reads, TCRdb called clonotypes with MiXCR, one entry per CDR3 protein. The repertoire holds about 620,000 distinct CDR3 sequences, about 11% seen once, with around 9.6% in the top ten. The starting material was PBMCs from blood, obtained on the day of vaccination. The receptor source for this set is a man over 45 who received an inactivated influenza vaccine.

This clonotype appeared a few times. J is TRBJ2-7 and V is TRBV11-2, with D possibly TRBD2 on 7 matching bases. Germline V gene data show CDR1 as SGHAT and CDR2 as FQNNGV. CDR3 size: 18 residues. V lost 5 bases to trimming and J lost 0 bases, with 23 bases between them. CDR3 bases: TGTGCCAGCAGCGGCCGTTTGAGGGGGGGCTCCCACTCCTACGAGCAGTACTTC. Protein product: CASSGRLRGGSHSYEQYF.

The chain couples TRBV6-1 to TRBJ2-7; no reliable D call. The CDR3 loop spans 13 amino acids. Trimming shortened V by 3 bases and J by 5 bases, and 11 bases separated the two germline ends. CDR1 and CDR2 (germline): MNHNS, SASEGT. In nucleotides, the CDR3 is TGTGCCAGCAGTGATCGAGGTTACGACGAGCAGTACTTC. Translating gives CASSDRGYDEQYF.

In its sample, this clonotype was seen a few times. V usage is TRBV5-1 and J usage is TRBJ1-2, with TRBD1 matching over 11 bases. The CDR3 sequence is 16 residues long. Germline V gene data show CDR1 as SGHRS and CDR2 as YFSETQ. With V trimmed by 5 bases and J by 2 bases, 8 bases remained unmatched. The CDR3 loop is CASSPRTGGSNYGYTF. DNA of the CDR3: TGCGCCAGCAGTCCACGGACAGGGGGCTCGAACTATGGCTACACCTTC.

The CDR3 bases are TGTGCCAGCAGAGGACAGGGGTCTGGTCAGCCCCAGCATTTT. Translated: CASRGQGSGQPQHF. This chain uses TRBV6-1 with TRBJ1-5; the match to TRBD1 covers 9 bases. CDR1 is MNHNS and CDR2 is SASEGT in the germline V gene. Germline trimming cut 6 bases from V and 6 bases from J; bases unmatched to any gene: 6. The CDR3 is 14 residues long.

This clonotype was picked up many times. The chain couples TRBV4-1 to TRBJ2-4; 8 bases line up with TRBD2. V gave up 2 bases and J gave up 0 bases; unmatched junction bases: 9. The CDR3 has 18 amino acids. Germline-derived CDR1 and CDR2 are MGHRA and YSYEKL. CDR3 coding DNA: TGCGCCAGCAGCCAATGGATCGGGGGGGACCTAGCCAAAAACATTCAGTACTTC. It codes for CASSQWIGGDLAKNIQYF.

CDR3 DNA sequence: TGCAGCTCGACAATGGTTTCCTACAATGAGCAGTTCTTC. Its translation: CSSTMVSYNEQFF. The gene calls are TRBV29-1 and TRBJ2-1, with unresolved D. Deletions cut 8 bases from V and 1 base from J, with 12 bases between. This CDR3 region has 13 residues. Germline V gene sequence: CDR1 SQVTM, CDR2 ANQGSEA.

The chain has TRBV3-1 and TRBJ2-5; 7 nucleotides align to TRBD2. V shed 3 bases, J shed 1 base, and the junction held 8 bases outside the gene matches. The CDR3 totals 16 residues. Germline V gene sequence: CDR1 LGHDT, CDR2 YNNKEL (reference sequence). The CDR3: CASSQASGGPQETQYF. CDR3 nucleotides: TGTGCCAGCAGCCAGGCTAGCGGAGGCCCCCAAGAGACCCAGTACTTC.

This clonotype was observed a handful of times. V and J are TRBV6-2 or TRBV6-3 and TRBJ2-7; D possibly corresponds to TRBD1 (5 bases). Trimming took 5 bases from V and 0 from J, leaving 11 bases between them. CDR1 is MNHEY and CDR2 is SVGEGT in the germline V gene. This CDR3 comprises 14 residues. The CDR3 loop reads CASSRTPLSYEQYF. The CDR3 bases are TGTGCCAGCAGTCGGACACCTCTCTCCTACGAGCAGTACTTC.

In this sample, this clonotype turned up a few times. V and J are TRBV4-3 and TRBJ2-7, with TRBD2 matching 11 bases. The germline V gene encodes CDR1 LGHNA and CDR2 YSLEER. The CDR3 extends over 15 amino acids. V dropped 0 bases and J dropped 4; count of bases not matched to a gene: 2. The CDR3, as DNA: TGCGCCAGCAGCCAAGATACTAGCGGGGGATACGAGCAGTACTTC. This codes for CASSQDTSGGYEQYF.

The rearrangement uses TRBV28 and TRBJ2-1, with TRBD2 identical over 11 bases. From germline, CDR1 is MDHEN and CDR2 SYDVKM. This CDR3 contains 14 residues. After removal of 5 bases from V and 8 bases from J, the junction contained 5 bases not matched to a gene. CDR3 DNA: TGTGCCAGCAGTCAGACTAGCGGGACCTATGAGCAGTTCTTC. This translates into CASSQTSGTYEQFF.

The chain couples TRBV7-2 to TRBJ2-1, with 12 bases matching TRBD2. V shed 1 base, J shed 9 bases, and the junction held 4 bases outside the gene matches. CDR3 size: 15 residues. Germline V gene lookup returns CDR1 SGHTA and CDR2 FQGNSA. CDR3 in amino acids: CASSLGLAGVGEQFF. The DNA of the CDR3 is TGTGCCAGCAGCTTAGGACTAGCGGGAGTGGGTGAGCAGTTCTTC.

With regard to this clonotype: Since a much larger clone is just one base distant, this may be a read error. In DNA, the CDR3 is TGTGCCAGCAGCCCCATGGGACGGGGCCGAGAGACCCAGTACTTC. Translated: CASSPMGRGRETQYF. The J gene is TRBJ2-5, the V gene TRBV7-2; D could derive from TRBD1 or TRBD2 (5 bases each). V shed 5 bases and J shed 4 bases, with 17 bases lying between them. CDR3 length: 15 amino acids. Germline CDR1 SGHTA, CDR2 FQGNSA.

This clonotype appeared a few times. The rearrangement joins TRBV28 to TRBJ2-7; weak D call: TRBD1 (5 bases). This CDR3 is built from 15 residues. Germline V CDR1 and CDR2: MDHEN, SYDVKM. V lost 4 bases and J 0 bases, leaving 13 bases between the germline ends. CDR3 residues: CASSSIRQHSYEQYF. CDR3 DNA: TGTGCCAGCAGTTCGATCAGACAGCACTCCTACGAGCAGTACTTC.

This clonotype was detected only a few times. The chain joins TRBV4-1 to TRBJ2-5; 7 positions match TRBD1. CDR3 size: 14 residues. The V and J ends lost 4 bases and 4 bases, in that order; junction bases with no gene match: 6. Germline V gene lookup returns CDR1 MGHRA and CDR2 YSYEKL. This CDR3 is CASSRTGKGETQYF. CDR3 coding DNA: TGCGCCAGCAGCCGGACAGGAAAAGGAGAGACCCAGTACTTC.

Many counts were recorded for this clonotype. The DNA of the CDR3 is TGTGCCAGCAGCCTCCGGGACTCATACACAGATACGCAGTATTTT. Amino acids: CASSLRDSYTDTQYF. V usage is TRBV7-2 and J usage is TRBJ2-3; D is possibly TRBD2 (6 bases). The CDR3 is made up of 15 amino acids. From germline, CDR1 is SGHTA and CDR2 FQGNSA. V was clipped by 5 bases and J by 2 bases, with 14 bases between them.

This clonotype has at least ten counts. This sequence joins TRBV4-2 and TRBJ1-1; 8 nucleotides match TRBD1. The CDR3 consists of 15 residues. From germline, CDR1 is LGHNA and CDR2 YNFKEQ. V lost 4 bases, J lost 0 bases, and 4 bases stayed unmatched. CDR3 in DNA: TGTGCCAGCAGCCGATCGACAGGGGTGAACACTGAAGCTTTCTTT. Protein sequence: CASSRSTGVNTEAFF.

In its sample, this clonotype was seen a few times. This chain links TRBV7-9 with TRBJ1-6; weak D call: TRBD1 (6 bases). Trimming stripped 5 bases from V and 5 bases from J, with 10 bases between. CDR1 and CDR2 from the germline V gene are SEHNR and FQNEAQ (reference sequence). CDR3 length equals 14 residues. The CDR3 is CASSPWDNNSPLHF. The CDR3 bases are TGTGCCAGCAGCCCCTGGGACAATAATTCACCCCTCCACTTT. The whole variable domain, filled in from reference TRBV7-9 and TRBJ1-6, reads DTGVSQNPRHKITKRGQNVTFRCDPISEHNRLYWYRQTLGQGPEFLTYFQNEAQLEKSRLLSDRFSAERPKGSFSTLEIQRTEQGDSAMYLCASSPWDNNSPLHFGNGTRLTVT.

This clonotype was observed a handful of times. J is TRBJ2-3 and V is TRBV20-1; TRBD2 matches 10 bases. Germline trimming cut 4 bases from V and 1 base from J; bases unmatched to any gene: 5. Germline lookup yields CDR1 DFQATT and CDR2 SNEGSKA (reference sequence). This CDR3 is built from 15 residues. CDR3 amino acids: CSAIPGTSGTDTQYF. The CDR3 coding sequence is TGCAGTGCTATTCCCGGGACTAGCGGCACAGATACGCAGTATTTT.

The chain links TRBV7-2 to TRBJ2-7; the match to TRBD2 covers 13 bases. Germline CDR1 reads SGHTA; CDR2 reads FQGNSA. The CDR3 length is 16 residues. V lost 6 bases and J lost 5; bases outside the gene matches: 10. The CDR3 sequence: CASRTPGLAGAHEQYF. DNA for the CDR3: TGTGCCAGCAGGACGCCAGGACTAGCGGGGGCCCACGAGCAGTACTTC.

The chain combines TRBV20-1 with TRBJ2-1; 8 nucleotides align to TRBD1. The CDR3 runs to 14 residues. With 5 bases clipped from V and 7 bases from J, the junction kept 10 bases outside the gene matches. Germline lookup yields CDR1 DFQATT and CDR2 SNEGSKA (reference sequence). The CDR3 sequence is CSARTSTGANEQFF. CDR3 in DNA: TGCAGTGCTCGGACCTCGACAGGGGCAAATGAGCAGTTCTTC.

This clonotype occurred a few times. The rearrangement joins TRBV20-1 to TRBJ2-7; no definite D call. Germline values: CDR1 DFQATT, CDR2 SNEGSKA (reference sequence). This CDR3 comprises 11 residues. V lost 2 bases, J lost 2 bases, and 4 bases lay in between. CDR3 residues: CSARQAYEQYF. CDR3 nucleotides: TGCAGTGCTAGACAGGCCTACGAGCAGTACTTC.

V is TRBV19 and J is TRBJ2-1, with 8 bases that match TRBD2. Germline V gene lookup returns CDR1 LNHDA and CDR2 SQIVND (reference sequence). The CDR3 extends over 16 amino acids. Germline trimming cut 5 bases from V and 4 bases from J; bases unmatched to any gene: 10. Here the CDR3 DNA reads TGTGCCAGTAGTGCCCGGGGTAGCGGGATTTACAATGAGCAGTTCTTC. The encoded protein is CASSARGSGIYNEQFF. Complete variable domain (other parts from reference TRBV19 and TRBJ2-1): DGGITQSPKYLFRKEGQNVTLSCEQNLNHDAMYWYRQDPGQGLRLIYYSQIVNDFQKGDIAEGYSVSREKKESFPLTVTSAQKNPTAFYLCASSARGSGIYNEQFFGPGTRLTVL.

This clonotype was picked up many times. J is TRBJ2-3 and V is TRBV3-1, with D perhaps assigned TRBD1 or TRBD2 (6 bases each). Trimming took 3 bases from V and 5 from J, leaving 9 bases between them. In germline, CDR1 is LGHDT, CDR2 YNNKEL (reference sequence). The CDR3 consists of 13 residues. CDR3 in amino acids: CASSQGGRDTQYF. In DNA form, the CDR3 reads TGTGCCAGCAGCCAGGGGGGCAGAGATACGCAGTATTTT.

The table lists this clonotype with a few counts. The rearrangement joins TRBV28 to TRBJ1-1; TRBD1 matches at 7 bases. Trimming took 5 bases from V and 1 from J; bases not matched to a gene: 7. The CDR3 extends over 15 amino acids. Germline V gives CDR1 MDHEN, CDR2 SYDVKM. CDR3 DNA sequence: TGTGCCAGCAGTCTCGGGACAGTCCGGAACACTGAAGCTTTCTTT. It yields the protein CASSLGTVRNTEAFF.

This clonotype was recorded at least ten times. This CDR3 reads CASSQYSYEQYF. For the CDR3, the DNA is TGTGCCAGCAGCCAATACTCCTACGAGCAGTACTTC. The rearrangement uses TRBV7-8 and TRBJ2-7; D not certain. V lost 5 bases and J 0 bases, leaving 5 bases between the germline ends. CDR3 length equals 12 residues. Germline CDR1 and CDR2: SGHVS and FQNEAQ.

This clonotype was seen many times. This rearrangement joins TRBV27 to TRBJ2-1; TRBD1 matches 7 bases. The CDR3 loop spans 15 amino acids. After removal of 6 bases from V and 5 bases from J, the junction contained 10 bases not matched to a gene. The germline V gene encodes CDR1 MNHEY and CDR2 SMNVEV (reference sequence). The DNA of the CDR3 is TGTGCCAGCAGAGGGACAGTACTCAACAACAATGAGCAGTTCTTC. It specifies CASRGTVLNNNEQFF.

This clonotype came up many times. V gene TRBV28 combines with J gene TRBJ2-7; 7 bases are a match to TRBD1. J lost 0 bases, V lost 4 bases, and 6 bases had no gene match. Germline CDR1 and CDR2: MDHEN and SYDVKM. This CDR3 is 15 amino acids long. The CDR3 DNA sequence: TGTGCCAGCAGTTCTAGGACAGGCGACTCCTACGAGCAGTACTTC. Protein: CASSSRTGDSYEQYF.

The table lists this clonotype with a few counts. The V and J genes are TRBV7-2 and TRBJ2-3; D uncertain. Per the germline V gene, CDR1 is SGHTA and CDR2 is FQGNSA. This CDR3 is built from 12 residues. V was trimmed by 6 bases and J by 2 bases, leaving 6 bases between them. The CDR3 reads CASRRITDTQYF. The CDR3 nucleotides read TGTGCCAGCAGGAGAATCACAGATACGCAGTATTTT.

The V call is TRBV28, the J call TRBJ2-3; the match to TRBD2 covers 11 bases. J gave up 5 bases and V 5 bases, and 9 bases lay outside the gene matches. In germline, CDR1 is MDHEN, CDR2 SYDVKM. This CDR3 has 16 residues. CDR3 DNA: TGTGCCAGCAGTGACCATAGCGGGAGGGCCAGAGATACGCAGTATTTT. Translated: CASSDHSGRARDTQYF.

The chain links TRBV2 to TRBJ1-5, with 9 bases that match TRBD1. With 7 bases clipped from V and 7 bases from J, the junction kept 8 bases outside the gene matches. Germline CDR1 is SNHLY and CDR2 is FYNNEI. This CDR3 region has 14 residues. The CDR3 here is CASIATGGGQPQHF. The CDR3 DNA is TGTGCCAGCATCGCCACAGGGGGCGGCCAGCCCCAGCATTTT.